The clone carrying this T cell receptor (beta chain) has at least ten counts. Its antigen is not known. MiXCR was run by TCRdb on the reads, yielding one entry per CDR3 protein. The sample has around 740,000 distinct CDR3 sequences, about a third seen once. The CDR3 sequence is 12 residues long. Trimming took off 5 bases at V and 8 bases at J, with 11 bases between the two ends. The entry originates in a study of T cell repertoires in cytomegalovirus infection. Whole-study context: In public TCR beta signatures, there were indications of both CMV infection and matching HLA type. Study-level findings and limits: HLA-C-restricted CMV-specific TCR beta clonotypes prevailed in the ex vivo response.

V usage is TRBV12-3 or TRBV12-4 and J usage is TRBJ2-3; D is possibly TRBD2 (5 bases). The sequence was collected from a human donor in good health (CMV status not recorded). Some clones in this sample may be carry-over from other donors' samples. Sequencing input: PBMCs. The chain's CDR3 is CASSPEGVTQYF. For the CDR3, the DNA is TGTGCCAGCAGTCCCGAGGGAGTTACGCAGTATTTT.